Sequencing of this T cell receptor (beta chain) was carried out in a study of T cell clones after liver transplantation (dated 2019 in TCRdb). Background on the whole study: The samples were obtained from ITN030ST, a randomized trial that attempted immunosuppression withdrawal within 2 years after liver transplantation. Donor-reactive T cell clones were identified by TCRbeta sequencing after a pre-transplant mixed lymphocyte reaction and then tracked in post-transplant blood. The subjects received no induction therapy and were kept on standard immunosuppression until randomization at 12-24 months post-transplant. Blood samples were taken pre-transplant, pre-randomization before withdrawal, and post-randomization after full withdrawal or failed withdrawal. Third party-reactive TCRbeta sequences were also identified from pre-transplant MLRs to serve as an antigen-independent comparator for donor-reactive sequences. Tolerance meant complete immunosuppression withdrawal for at least one year without liver enzymes rising beyond twice the upper limit of normal. A cohort of 8 liver transplant recipients was studied, of whom 3 were classified as tolerant and 5 as non-tolerant. Three of the eight recipients were HCV-positive; the others were transplanted for non-autoimmune, non-viral indications.

The V end loses 4 bases and the J end loses 8 bases, and a stretch of 19 bases separates them. For CDR1 and CDR2, the germline V gene lists SGHRS and YFSETQ. The CDR3 has 15 amino acids, counting the end cysteine and phenylalanine. Only the CDR3 region is kept as DNA, spanning 45 bases read in frame from base 1. Study-wide findings and limitations: In two subjects, low numbers of available donor cells limited the measurable donor-reactive repertoire. When repertoire turnover was accounted for, significantly reduced detection of donor-reactive sequences was found in 7 of 8 subjects for CD4 and in 8 of 8 subjects for CD8. Donor-reactive sequences decreased more than third party-reactive sequences, which suggests partial antigen-specific deletion that was not related to withdrawal success. In most of the 8 subjects, circulating donor-reactive CD4 TCRbeta sequences decreased significantly after transplant, regardless of tolerance or HCV status. Since no allograft tissue specimens were available, donor-reactive T cells may have migrated into the graft instead of being deleted. The conclusions were considered preliminary, being limited by small, heterogeneous patient numbers and non-standardized post-transplant time points.

The intended sense of this specimen's time point label: pre-transplant. Thawed unstimulated PBMCs were stained for CD3, CD4 and CD8 and FACS-sorted into CD3+CD4+ and CD3+CD8+ populations. Each of the 8 studied subjects was randomized to immunosuppression withdrawal. The Qiagen DNeasy Blood and Tissue Kit was used for genomic DNA isolation. Frozen genomic DNA underwent high-throughput TCRbeta CDR3 sequencing by immunoSEQ, including PCR amplification, mapping, bias correction and internal controls. In the original analysis: Only productive rearrangements were retained, with each unique TCRbeta sequence defined by its CDR3 nucleotide sequence together with its V and J gene. For a sequence to be called donor-reactive, it needed a frequency of at least 0.01% and at least 5-fold expansion in CFSE-low cells compared with unstimulated pre-transplant cells. Minimum frequency thresholds were set for each subject on the basis of the unstimulated sample with the lowest template count, so that a detection power of at least 90% was ensured. Repertoire turnover was measured by Jensen-Shannon divergence between the top 1000 TCRbeta sequences post- and pre-transplant. Changes in detection of donor-reactive sequences were assessed with two-sided Fisher's exact tests. In TCRdb, the immuneACCESS table is reduced to in-frame sequences with V and J assigned. These tables do not hold every clone; where another copy was compared, an unresolved V gene accounts for under half, and the others remain unexplained. Clonal size and the V and J genes are those of that table, whereas D and trimming came from the DNA. Recorded for this sample are roughly 73,000 clones; about four fifths of them occurred a single time. About 0.6% of the sample rests with the top ten.

As for this clone: Its target antigen remains unknown. Per-base quality was not reported, and no clone a single base away is much larger than it.

The chain employs TRBV5-1 and TRBJ2-1; the D gene cannot be resolved reliably. The receptor was isolated from a human donor who received a liver transplant. The sample here was CD4+ T cells from blood, taken before liver transplant. The DNA sequence is given as TGCGCCAGCAGCGCGTCCGTAGTCCTAGGCGATGAGCAGTTCTTC. Its amino acids are CASSASVVLGDEQFF.